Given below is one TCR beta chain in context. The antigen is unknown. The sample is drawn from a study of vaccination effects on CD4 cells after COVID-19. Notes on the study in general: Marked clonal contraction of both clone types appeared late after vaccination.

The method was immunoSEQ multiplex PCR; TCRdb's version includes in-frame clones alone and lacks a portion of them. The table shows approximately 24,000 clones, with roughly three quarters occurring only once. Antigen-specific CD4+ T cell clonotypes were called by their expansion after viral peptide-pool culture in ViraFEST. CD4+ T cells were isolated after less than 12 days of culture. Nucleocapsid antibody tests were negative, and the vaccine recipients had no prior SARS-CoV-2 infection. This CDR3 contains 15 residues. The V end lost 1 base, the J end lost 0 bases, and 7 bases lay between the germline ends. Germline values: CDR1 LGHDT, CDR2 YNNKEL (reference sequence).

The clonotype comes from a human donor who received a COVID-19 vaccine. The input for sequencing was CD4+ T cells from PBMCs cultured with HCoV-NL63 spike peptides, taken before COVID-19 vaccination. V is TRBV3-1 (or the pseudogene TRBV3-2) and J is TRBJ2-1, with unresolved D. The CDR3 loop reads CASSQVMSSYNEQFF. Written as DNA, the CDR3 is TGTGCCAGCAGCCAAGTTATGAGCTCCTACAATGAGCAGTTCTTC.